The clone carrying this T cell receptor beta chain showed up just a few times. Its antigen is not identified. This record comes from a study of blood T cells in healthy people across ages. Study-wide results and limits: Naive CD4+ cells and diversity were both higher in long-lived donors than in aged donors. In older individuals, TCR beta diversity per million T cells was lower, falling roughly linearly with age.

Primed by a sample-barcoded 5' primer and a J-beta primer mix, a second PCR proceeded for 7 to 11 cycles. Each of the cDNA molecules was tagged by a template-switch adaptor with 12 random nucleotides. TCRdb re-called the 5' RACE reads through MiXCR, storing one row per CDR3 protein. The sample consists of 1 million or so distinct CDR3 sequences, 40% to 50% of them appearing once. The CDR3 loop spans 14 amino acids. Trimming took 1 base from V and 4 from J; bases not matched to a gene: 1. The rearrangement uses TRBV12-3 or TRBV12-4 and TRBJ2-5; 9 bases map to TRBD1. The receptor was derived from a woman aged 55 to 70 in good health. Specimen: blood. CDR3 DNA sequence: TGTGCCAGCAGTTTAGAGACAGGGGGAGAGACCCAGTACTTC. The encoded protein is CASSLETGGETQYF.